The 18 T cell receptor beta chains below were found in one sample sequenced in a study of human CD8 memory T cell subsets. Production of TCR beta libraries used UMI-labeled 5' RACE as the method. TCRdb called the 5' RACE reads again in MiXCR, with one record for every CDR3 protein. The sample has 8,300 or so distinct CDR3 sequences; under 5% are singletons. Material for sequencing was CD8+ T cells from PBMCs. Receptors originate from a human donor in good health.

The V call is TRBV2, the J call TRBJ1-3; D is unresolved. V lost 5 bases and J lost 4, with 3 bases in between. This CDR3 spans 11 amino acids. Per germline, CDR1 SNHLY and CDR2 FYNNEI. Here the CDR3 reads CASSTGNTIYF. CDR3 DNA sequence: TGTGCCAGCAGTACCGGAAACACCATATATTTT.

The table lists this clonotype with many counts. The chain is built from TRBV6-5 and TRBJ1-3; D possibly corresponds to TRBD1 (5 bases). The germline V and J ends were trimmed by 6 bases and 2 bases, with 11 bases remaining between them. This CDR3 comprises 14 residues. CDR1 is MNHEY, CDR2 SVGAGI, per germline. The CDR3 coding sequence is TGTGCCAGCAGGAACCAGGGTGCTGGAAACACCATATATTTT. Residues: CASRNQGAGNTIYF.

This clonotype was counted many times. The chain recombines TRBV28 with TRBJ1-1; D unclear. In germline, CDR1 is MDHEN, CDR2 SYDVKM. The CDR3 has 17 residues. Trimming took 5 bases from V and 6 from J, leaving 25 bases between them. This chain's CDR3 is CASSTPSDPLGTAEAFF. In DNA form, the CDR3 reads TGTGCCAGCAGTACCCCAAGTGATCCCCTTGGCACGGCTGAAGCTTTCTTT.

This clonotype has at least ten counts. The chain couples TRBV28 to TRBJ2-7, with D possibly matching TRBD1 (6 bases). The CDR3 sequence is 14 residues long. Trimming shortened V by 6 bases and J by 3 bases, and 15 bases separated the two germline ends. The germline V gene encodes CDR1 MDHEN and CDR2 SYDVKM. The CDR3 DNA reads TGTGCCAGCAGCTTCGGACAGACCCGCTACGAGCAGTACTTC. This codes for CASSFGQTRYEQYF. Based on the CDR3 plus reference TRBV28 and TRBJ2-7, the full variable domain is DVKVTQSSRYLVKRTGEKVFLECVQDMDHENMFWYRQDPGLGLRLIYFSYDVKMKEKGDIPEGYSVSREKKERFSLILESASTNQTSMYLCASSFGQTRYEQYFGPGTRLTVT.

This clonotype was detected ten times or more. The chain carries TRBV7-9 and TRBJ2-7; perhaps TRBD2 as D (6 bases). The ends were cut back, 5 bases at V and 3 bases at J, with 14 bases in the middle. Germline CDR1 SEHNR, CDR2 FQNEAQ (reference sequence). The CDR3 has 14 amino acids. The CDR3 region is CASSPPGEGYEQYF. The CDR3 DNA reads as TGTGCCAGCAGCCCACCGGGGGAAGGCTACGAGCAGTACTTC.

The V call is TRBV4-1, the J call TRBJ2-2; 9 bases fit TRBD2. The germline V gene has CDR1 MGHRA and CDR2 YSYEKL. J lost 3 bases, V lost 3 bases, and 2 bases had no gene match. This CDR3 has 15 residues. CDR3 region: CASSHLAGDTGELFF. The DNA of the CDR3 is TGCGCCAGCAGCCACTTAGCGGGGGACACCGGGGAGCTGTTTTTT.

This clonotype was seen repeatedly, ten times or more. J is TRBJ2-7 and V is TRBV5-4, with D perhaps TRBD2 (6 bases). Germline V gives CDR1 SGHNT, CDR2 YYREEE (reference sequence). V was shortened by 2 bases and J by 5 bases, with 17 bases between the two germline ends. The CDR3 extends over 15 amino acids. The CDR3 region is CASSLGEGLRNEQYF. CDR3 DNA: TGTGCCAGCAGCTTAGGCGAGGGACTCCGTAACGAGCAGTACTTC.

This clonotype was counted between two and nine times. V gene TRBV4-3 combines with J gene TRBJ2-2, with 8 nucleotides matching TRBD2. With 2 bases clipped from V and 7 bases from J, the junction kept 15 bases outside the gene matches. The CDR3 runs to 18 residues. Germline V lookup: CDR1 LGHNA, CDR2 YSLEER. CDR3 nucleotide sequence: TGCGCCAGCAGCCAATACTTCCCGGGGCGGGAGGTGATCGGGGAGCTGTTTTTT. Protein product: CASSQYFPGREVIGELFF.

This clonotype was seen at least ten times. The rearrangement links TRBV19 to TRBJ2-1; weak D call: TRBD2 (5 bases). CDR1 and CDR2 (germline): LNHDA, SQIVND (reference sequence). V lost 3 bases, J lost 8 bases, and 17 bases lay in between. This CDR3 contains 15 residues. The CDR3 nucleotides are TGTGCCAGTAGTATTCTGTCTAGCAGTATGGATGAGCAGTTCTTC. It encodes CASSILSSSMDEQFF.

The chain has TRBV14 and TRBJ2-1, with no clear D. The germline CDR1 and CDR2 sequences are SGHDN and FVKESK. The CDR3 is made up of 12 amino acids. Trimming removed 2 bases at V and 9 bases at J, with 8 bases between. This CDR3 is CASSQIIAEQFF. The CDR3, as DNA: TGTGCCAGCAGCCAAATAATAGCTGAGCAGTTCTTC.

In its sample, this clonotype was seen many times. V and J are TRBV4-2 and TRBJ2-5; maybe TRBD1 (5 bases). Germline CDR1 reads LGHNA; CDR2 reads YNFKEQ. The CDR3 has 13 residues. Trimming removed 1 base at V and 5 bases at J, with 8 bases between. The CDR3 bases are TGTGCCAGCAGCCAAGTACAGGACGAGACCCAGTACTTC. Translation: CASSQVQDETQYF.

This clonotype was seen a single time. A read error may be the cause here, since a much bigger clone is one base away. The chain recombines TRBV7-9 with TRBJ2-2, with D possibly matching TRBD2 (5 bases). The germline V and J ends were trimmed by 3 bases and 3 bases, with 17 bases remaining between them. This CDR3 region has 17 residues. Germline V CDR1 and CDR2: SEHNR, FQNEAQ (reference sequence). The CDR3 bases are TGTGCCAGCAGCTTTAGCCCCGAGGGCCGGGACACCGGGGAGCTGTTTTTT. It codes for CASSFSPEGRDTGELFF.

This clonotype was seen repeatedly, ten times or more. This sequence joins TRBV6-5 and TRBJ1-1; a weak D match, TRBD1 (6 bases). With 8 bases removed from V and 5 bases from J, the gap between germline ends came to 9 bases. Germline values: CDR1 MNHEY, CDR2 SVGAGI. The CDR3 is 11 amino acids. CDR3 region: CASGGGTEAFF. CDR3 bases: TGTGCCAGCGGGGGCGGAACTGAAGCTTTCTTT.

This clonotype was seen at least ten times. The V and J genes are TRBV19 and TRBJ1-5, with 7 bases lining up with TRBD1. CDR1 and CDR2 (germline): LNHDA, SQIVND (reference sequence). Trimming removed 3 bases from V and 6 bases from J; junction bases left unmatched: 5. This CDR3 comprises 14 residues. The CDR3 sequence is CASSMRGPGQPQHF. The CDR3 DNA is TGTGCCAGTAGTATGAGGGGGCCGGGTCAGCCCCAGCATTTT.

This clonotype has ten or more counts. V usage is TRBV19 and J usage is TRBJ2-1; 8 bases fit TRBD1. CDR1 LNHDA and CDR2 SQIVND come from the germline V gene (reference sequence). After removal of 5 bases from V and 10 bases from J, the junction contained 7 bases not matched to a gene. The CDR3 has 13 amino acids. The chain's CDR3 is CASSYSRDREQFF. The CDR3 DNA is TGTGCCAGTAGTTATTCCCGGGACAGGGAGCAGTTCTTC.

This clonotype is deemed medium-sized. The V and J genes are TRBV27 and TRBJ2-4, with D hard to call. The CDR3 consists of 13 residues. The germline gives CDR1 MNHEY, CDR2 SMNVEV (reference sequence). V was pared by 3 bases and J by 8 bases, with 11 bases between. For the CDR3, the DNA is TGTGCCAGCAGTTTCGCTTCTAGGGACATTCAGTACTTC. Amino acid sequence: CASSFASRDIQYF.

This chain uses TRBV7-9 with TRBJ2-1; D call uncertain. Germline CDR1 and CDR2: SEHNR and FQNEAQ (reference sequence). The CDR3 spans 11 residues. Trimming shortened V by 6 bases and J by 3 bases, and 3 bases separated the two germline ends. CDR3: CASSYYNEQFF. Written as DNA, the CDR3 is TGTGCCAGCAGTTACTACAATGAGCAGTTCTTC. Looking up the rest from reference TRBV7-9 and TRBJ2-1 gives the full variable domain: DTGVSQNPRHKITKRGQNVTFRCDPISEHNRLYWYRQTLGQGPEFLTYFQNEAQLEKSRLLSDRFSAERPKGSFSTLEIQRTEQGDSAMYLCASSYYNEQFFGPGTRLTVL.

This clonotype was found many times. This chain joins TRBV7-9 and TRBJ1-1; unclear D gene. The CDR3 spans 13 residues. Germline lookup yields CDR1 SEHNR and CDR2 FQNEAQ (reference sequence). Trimming shortened V by 5 bases and J by 4 bases, and 11 bases separated the two germline ends. CDR3 loop: CASSITGSTEAFF. The CDR3 DNA reads as TGTGCCAGCAGCATAACCGGGTCCACTGAAGCTTTCTTT.